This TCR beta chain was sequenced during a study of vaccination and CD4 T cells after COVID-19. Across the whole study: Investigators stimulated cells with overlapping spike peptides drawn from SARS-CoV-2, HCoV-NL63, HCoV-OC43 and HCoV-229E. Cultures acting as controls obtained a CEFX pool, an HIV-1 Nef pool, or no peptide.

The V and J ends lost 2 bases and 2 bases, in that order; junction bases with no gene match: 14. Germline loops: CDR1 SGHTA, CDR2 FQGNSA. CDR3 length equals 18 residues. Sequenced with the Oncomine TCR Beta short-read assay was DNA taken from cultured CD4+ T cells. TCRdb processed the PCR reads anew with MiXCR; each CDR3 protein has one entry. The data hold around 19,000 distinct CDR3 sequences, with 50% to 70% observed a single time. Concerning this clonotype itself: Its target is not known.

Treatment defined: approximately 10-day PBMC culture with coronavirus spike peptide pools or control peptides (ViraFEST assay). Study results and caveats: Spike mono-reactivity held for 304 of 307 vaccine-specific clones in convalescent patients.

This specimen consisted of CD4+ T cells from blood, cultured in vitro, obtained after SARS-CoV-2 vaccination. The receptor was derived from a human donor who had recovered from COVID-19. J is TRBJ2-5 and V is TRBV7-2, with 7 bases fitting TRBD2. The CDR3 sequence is CASSLFLRRGLGQETQYF. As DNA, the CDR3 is TGTGCCAGCAGCTTATTTCTAAGGCGGGGGTTGGGGCAAGAGACCCAGTACTTC.